The rows below give T cell receptor beta chains drawn from one sample of a study of cytomegalovirus exposure and HLA in healthy donors. Assay: immunoSEQ multiplex PCR; the TCRdb copy retains only in-frame clones and omits some. Of over 85,000 clones in the sample, around 77% were seen once. Sequencing was performed on PBMCs. All receptors come from a man aged 40-49 years in good health and CMV-seronegative. The CDR3 runs from the conserved cysteine through the conserved F or W. The D gene is left open where the match is weak. Rows may omit the clone size; those that give it use once, few, many or a size class.

CATSSWASGIYNEQFF	TGTGCCACCAGCAGCTGGGCTAGCGGGATTTACAATGAGCAGTTCTTC	.	TRBV15	TRBJ2-1	TRBD2
CASSRGTAGTGGEQFF	TGCGCCAGCAGCAGGGGGACAGCTGGGACAGGTGGTGAGCAGTTCTTC	.	TRBV5-1	TRBJ2-1	TRBD1
CAWSVRRYTEAFF	TGTGCCTGGAGTGTACGCAGATACACTGAAGCTTTCTTT	.	TRBV30	TRBJ1-1	.
CASSDPGGYEQYF	TGTGCCAGCAGTGACCCGGGAGGGTACGAGCAGTACTTC	.	TRBV2	TRBJ2-7	TRBD2
CASSLVSGNSPLHF	TGTGCCAGCAGCTTAGTCTCCGGGAATTCACCCCTCCACTTT	.	TRBV7-6	TRBJ1-6	.
CASSLFERENSYEQYF	TGTGCCAGCAGCTTATTCGAGCGGGAGAACTCCTACGAGCAGTACTTC	.	TRBV7-2	TRBJ2-7	TRBD2
CASIEGGYREQYF	TGTGCCAGCATCGAGGGAGGTTATCGGGAGCAGTACTTC	.	TRBV2	TRBJ2-7	.
CASSTSQAYNSPLHF	TGTGCCAGTAGTACCTCCCAGGCCTATAATTCACCCCTCCACTTT	.	TRBV19	TRBJ1-6	.
CASSAGGTSGNTIYF	TGTGCCAGCAGCGCAGGGGGTACCTCTGGAAACACCATATATTTT	.	TRBV6-6	TRBJ1-3	TRBD1
CSVESVNWGVDTQYF	TGCAGCGTTGAATCGGTGAATTGGGGGGTCGATACGCAGTATTTT	.	TRBV29-1	TRBJ2-3	.
CASSTPGGNTIYF	TGTGCCAGCAGCACCCCGGGGGGAAACACCATATATTTT	few	TRBV25-1	TRBJ1-3	.
CASSLVSRVDNQPQHF	TGTGCCAGCAGCTTGGTGTCCCGGGTTGACAATCAGCCCCAGCATTTT	.	TRBV5-5	TRBJ1-5	.
CASSVGTSGGPDTQYF	TGTGCCAGCAGCGTAGGTACTAGCGGGGGGCCAGATACGCAGTATTTT	.	TRBV9	TRBJ2-3	TRBD2
CASSLQEGEYGYTF	TGTGCCAGCAGCCTCCAGGAAGGGGAATATGGCTACACCTTC	.	TRBV2	TRBJ1-2	.
CASSLGLVQETQYF	TGTGCCAGCAGCTTAGGACTAGTACAAGAGACCCAGTACTTC	.	TRBV7-9	TRBJ2-5	.
CASRRDRAAEAFF	TGTGCCAGTAGGCGGGACAGGGCTGCTGAAGCTTTCTTT	few	TRBV19	TRBJ1-1	TRBD1
CARWLGGRAYEQYF	TGTGCCAGGTGGCTGGGCGGGAGGGCCTACGAGCAGTACTTC	.	TRBV27	TRBJ2-7	TRBD2
CATEGKNYGYTF	TGTGCCACCGAGGGAAAAAACTATGGCTACACCTTC	.	TRBV28	TRBJ1-2	.
CAWSDYRGSGANVLTF	TGTGCCTGGAGTGATTACAGGGGTTCTGGGGCCAACGTCCTGACTTTC	.	TRBV30	TRBJ2-6	TRBD1
CASIPGQVTEAFF	TGTGCCAGCATACCGGGACAGGTCACTGAAGCTTTCTTT	.	TRBV28	TRBJ1-1	TRBD1
CASSSGQRDGYTF	TGCGCCAGCAGTTCGGGACAGCGCGATGGCTACACCTTC	.	TRBV10-1	TRBJ1-2	TRBD1
CASSRVTAYEQYF	TGTGCCAGCAGCCGGGTGACAGCCTACGAGCAGTACTTC	.	TRBV5-6	TRBJ2-7	.
CASSESRPGQGVAEAFF	TGTGCCAGCAGTGAATCCAGACCGGGACAGGGGGTTGCTGAAGCTTTCTTT	.	TRBV2	TRBJ1-1	TRBD1
CATSRDRVRVTSVMDEQFF	TGTGCCACCAGCAGAGATAGGGTCCGGGTGACTAGCGTTATGGATGAGCAGTTCTTC	.	TRBV15	TRBJ2-1	TRBD2
CASSERGATDTQYF	TGTGCCAGCAGTGAGCGGGGGGCCACAGATACGCAGTATTTT	few	TRBV6-4	TRBJ2-3	TRBD2
CASSFRNTEAFF	TGTGCCAGCAGCTTCCGGAACACTGAAGCTTTCTTT	.	TRBV5-4	TRBJ1-1	.
CASSVGQGANTGELFF	TGTGCCAGCAGCGTAGGACAGGGGGCGAACACCGGGGAGCTGTTTTTT	.	TRBV9	TRBJ2-2	TRBD1
CASRAQPSPPLQGVVGGYTF	TGTGCAAGTCGCGCCCAACCTAGCCCCCCGCTACAGGGGGTAGTTGGTGGCTACACCTTC	.	TRBV12-2	TRBJ1-2	.
CSVRQGGTGELFF	TGCAGCGTTAGACAGGGGGGCACCGGGGAGCTGTTTTTT	.	TRBV29-1	TRBJ2-2	TRBD1
CASSTNSGGAGDTQYF	TGTGCCAGCAGCACCAATAGCGGGGGGGCAGGAGATACGCAGTATTTT	.	TRBV7-2	TRBJ2-3	TRBD2
CASSEPGQYSGYTF	TGTGCCAGCAGTGAGCCGGGACAGTACTCCGGCTACACCTTC	.	TRBV6-1	TRBJ1-2	TRBD1
CASSPDKGSYNEQFF	TGTGCCAGCTCACCGGACAAGGGTTCCTACAATGAGCAGTTCTTC	.	TRBV18	TRBJ2-1	.
CASIGTGGISPLHF	TGTGCCAGCATAGGGACAGGTGGAATTTCACCCCTCCACTTT	.	TRBV6-6	TRBJ1-6	TRBD1
CASSPLGGRGQGNTIYF	TGTGCCAGCAGCCCCCTGGGGGGCAGGGGGCAAGGAAACACCATATATTTT	.	TRBV7-9	TRBJ1-3	TRBD1
CASNQQGIDEKLFF	TGTGCCAGCAATCAACAGGGGATCGATGAAAAACTGTTTTTT	.	TRBV2	TRBJ1-4	TRBD1
CASSEGGTGYNEQFF	TGTGCCAGCAGCGAGGGAGGGACAGGGTACAATGAGCAGTTCTTC	few	TRBV6-4	TRBJ2-1	TRBD1
CASSQDLAGGDYGYTF	TGTGCCAGCAGCCAAGATCTGGCAGGGGGCGACTATGGCTACACCTTC	few	TRBV4-2	TRBJ1-2	TRBD1
CAWTPLPGASGNVQYF	TGTGCCTGGACTCCCCTCCCGGGGGCTAGCGGGAACGTGCAGTACTTC	.	TRBV30	TRBJ2-7	TRBD2
CASSQDLYSPYGYTF	TGCGCCAGCAGCCAAGATCTGTACAGTCCTTATGGCTACACCTTC	.	TRBV4-1	TRBJ1-2	.
CASLPEGGSNTEAFF	TGTGCCAGCCTGCCGGAAGGGGGCTCGAACACTGAAGCTTTCTTT	.	TRBV6-6	TRBJ1-1	TRBD1